The 7 T cell receptor beta chains listed next were all sequenced from one sample in a study of OX40 agonist ivuxolimab in advanced cancers. Libraries were prepared by immunoSEQ multiplex PCR; TCRdb keeps only in-frame clonotypes and omits some of them. The profile shows fewer than 95,000 clones, about 84% of them singletons. This specimen consisted of CD4+ or CD8+ T cells sorted from blood, obtained in a trial of the OX40 agonist ivuxolimab. The source of these receptors is an adult with an advanced solid tumor such as melanoma, head and neck, liver or kidney cancer.

The CDR3 sequence: CATSRVGQNYGYTF. CDR3 nucleotide sequence: TGTGCCACCAGCAGAGTAGGCCAGAACTATGGCTACACCTTC. The chain carries TRBV15 and TRBJ1-2; D not resolved. Germline values: CDR1 LNHNV, CDR2 YYDKDF (reference sequence). Trimming removed 1 base from V and 2 bases from J, with 8 bases in between. The CDR3 covers 14 residues. The complete variable domain, with remaining parts taken from reference TRBV15 and TRBJ1-2, reads DAMVIQNPRYQVTQFGKPVTLSCSQTLNHNVMYWYQQKSSQAPKLLFHYYDKDFNNEADTPDNFQSRRPNTSFCFLDIRSPGLGDTAMYLCATSRVGQNYGYTFGSGTRLTVV.

The J gene is TRBJ1-1, the V gene TRBV18; 7 nucleotides agree with TRBD1. Germline V CDR1 and CDR2: KGHSH, LQKENI. The CDR3 extends over 15 amino acids. V shed 3 bases, J shed 1 base, and the junction held 5 bases outside the gene matches. Written as DNA, the CDR3 is TGTGCCAGCTCACCTGGGACAGTTTCGAACACTGAAGCTTTCTTT. Translation gives CASSPGTVSNTEAFF.

The chain links TRBV6-1 to TRBJ1-5; D remains ambiguous. CDR1 is MNHNS, CDR2 SASEGT, per germline. CDR3 length: 13 amino acids. Between the trimmed V and J ends, which lost 7 bases and 3 bases, there was a span of 10 bases. The CDR3 reads CASTGGNNQPQHF. The CDR3 DNA sequence: TGTGCCAGCACGGGAGGAAACAATCAGCCCCAGCATTTT.

The V and J genes are TRBV7-9 and TRBJ1-1; D remains unclear. Trimming left V 3 bases short and J 0 bases short, with 20 bases between. Germline-derived CDR1 and CDR2 are SEHNR and FQNEAQ (reference sequence). This CDR3 is 18 amino acids long. In DNA, the CDR3 is TGTGCCAGCAGCTTCAGTTCGGGCAGAGTAAAGATGAACACTGAAGCTTTCTTT. Its protein product is CASSFSSGRVKMNTEAFF.

The V gene is TRBV27, the J gene TRBJ1-3; D might be TRBD1 (5 bases). V lost 2 bases, J lost 2 bases, and 22 bases lay in between. Germline V gene sequence: CDR1 MNHEY, CDR2 SMNVEV (reference sequence). The length of the CDR3 is 19 residues. The CDR3 nucleotides are TGTGCCAGCAGTTTAAGGACATTCTCCGGCCTCTATGCTGGAAACACCATATATTTT. It yields the protein CASSLRTFSGLYAGNTIYF.

The V call is TRBV7-2, the J call TRBJ1-3; tentatively, D is TRBD1 (5 bases). Trimming took 3 bases from V and 0 from J, leaving 9 bases between them. There are 15 residues in the CDR3. Germline assignment: CDR1 SGHTA and CDR2 FQGNSA. Here the CDR3 reads CASSFGGNSGNTIYF. The DNA of the CDR3 is TGTGCCAGCAGCTTTGGGGGTAACTCTGGAAACACCATATATTTT.

The V gene is TRBV6-5, the J gene TRBJ2-2; D remains ambiguous. The length of the CDR3 is 15 residues. Germline CDR1 MNHEY, CDR2 SVGAGI. Trimming took 0 bases from V and 2 from J, leaving 7 bases between them. The CDR3 here is CASSYSAVNTGELFF. The DNA for the CDR3 is TGTGCCAGCAGTTACTCAGCAGTTAACACCGGGGAGCTGTTTTTT.